This TCR beta chain appears in the sequencing data of a study of spatial heterogeneity in lung cancer. Across the study: Sequence detection consistently recorded a greater number of beta-chain than alpha-chain sequences. More than eight raw reads, on average, carried each unique TCR and UMI combination.

In TCRdb, the 5' RACE reads were re-called with MiXCR into one record per CDR3 protein. The data hold more than 95,000 distinct CDR3 sequences, with over 9% observed a single time. The germline V and J ends were trimmed by 4 bases and 1 base, with 11 bases remaining between them. The CDR3 is 14 amino acids. Germline-derived CDR1 and CDR2 are DFQATT and SNEGSKA (reference sequence). Indicated time point: blood at routine non-recurrence follow-up after resection. Frozen PBMC, nontumor lung or tumor provided whole RNA, which was sequenced unsorted. The sequence came from a male donor with early-stage non-small cell lung cancer. V usage is TRBV20-1 and J usage is TRBJ1-3; D ambiguous. Source: PBMCs, taken at follow-up. As DNA, the CDR3 is TGCAGTGCTACCAGTTCGGGATCTGGAAACACCATATATTTT. As protein: CSATSSGSGNTIYF.